This record covers a single T cell receptor (beta chain). What it binds is unknown. Only in-frame clones appear in the TCRdb table, and some are missing; sequencing was by immunoSEQ multiplex PCR. The sample contains some 160,000 clones, 85% to 95% of which appear only once. The data derive from a study of T cell responses to AZD1222 COVID-19 vaccine. CDR1 and CDR2 from the germline V gene are MRHNA and SNTAGT. CDR3 length: 14 amino acids. Unmatched junction bases numbered 6, after V lost 9 bases and J lost 2 bases. Notes on the study in general: At 160-218 and 743-854, vaccine-associated CD4 TCRs were dominant, and they spanned spike. The sample set comprised mostly white British donors with more females, and clonal diversity was possibly underestimated.

The chain joins TRBV6-4 to TRBJ1-1, with TRBD1 matching 10 bases. This TCR derives from an adult in good health. The sequencing here drew on peripheral blood, taken on day 0 of AZD1222 vaccination. DNA of the CDR3: TGTGCCAGTCGGGACAGGGGAGGCAACACTGAAGCTTTCTTT. Its translation is CASRDRGGNTEAFF.